These 9 T cell receptor beta chains were all obtained from the same sample, sequenced in a study of Tregs in tolerant kidney transplant recipients. The repertoire was sequenced with immunoSEQ multiplex PCR; TCRdb's copy has only in-frame clones and lacks some. Recorded for this sample: tens of thousands of clones. The sequences come from CD4+ T cells from blood, collected before the transplant. These receptors were collected from a human donor who received a combined kidney and bone marrow transplant.

A remark on this clone: Read coverage stops 3 residues before the CDR3 terminus; the germline J gene supplies the remainder. The gene calls are TRBV2 and TRBJ1-2; D is unclear. Germline V gene lookup returns CDR1 SNHLY and CDR2 FYNNEI. The CDR3 runs 12 residues. The V end was cut by 3 bases, the J end by 5 bases, with 7 bases between. Incomplete CDR3 DNA: TGTGCCAGCAGTGAGTGGCAGTATGGC. Translation gives CASSEWQYG. The whole CDR3 is CASSEWQYGYTF.

Concerning this clone itself: The DNA ends 3 residues before the CDR3 does, and the rest of the CDR3 is filled in from the germline J gene. V usage is TRBV18 and J usage is TRBJ2-7; 8 nucleotides line up with TRBD1. There are 14 residues in the CDR3. V was clipped by 6 bases and J by 5 bases; unmatched bases: 9. The germline CDR1 and CDR2 sequences are KGHSH and LQKENI. CDR3 bases read: TGTGCCAGCTCTGTTGGACAGGGACGCGACGAG. Protein sequence: CASSVGQGRDE. The full CDR3 protein is CASSVGQGRDEQYF. The full variable domain, with the rest looked up from reference TRBV18 and TRBJ2-7, is NAGVMQNPRHLVRRRGQEARLRCSPMKGHSHVYWYRQLPEEGLKFMVYLQKENIIDESGMPKERFSAEFPKEGPSILRIQQVVRGDSAAYFCASSVGQGRDEQYFGPGTRLTVT.

Worth noting for this clone: The read finishes 3 residues shy of the CDR3 end, and the germline J gene is used to complete it. This chain connects TRBV7-6 to TRBJ2-7, with 7 bases lining up with TRBD1. This CDR3 comprises 15 residues. Germline CDR1 reads SGHVS; CDR2 reads FNYEAQ. V gave up 1 base and J gave up 3 bases; unmatched junction bases: 6. The CDR3 loop is CASSLDPDRNYEQYF. The DNA read from the CDR3 is TGTGCCAGCAGCTTAGACCCGGACAGGAACTACGAG.

The CDR3 protein is CASSLRLSTNEKLFF. The sequenced part of the CDR3 DNA is TGTGCCAGCAGCTTAAGGCTCTCAACTAATGAAAAA. The chain joins TRBV7-2 to TRBJ1-4; D is ambiguous. The missing CDR3 end, 3 residues past where the read stops, is filled in from the germline J gene. This CDR3 spans 15 amino acids. CDR1 SGHTA and CDR2 FQGNSA come from the germline V gene. Deletions cut 2 bases from V and 0 bases from J, with 7 bases between.

Worth noting for this clone: The CDR3 end lies 3 residues beyond the end of the read and is filled in from the germline J gene. The chain joins TRBV18 to TRBJ1-5, with 9 positions matching TRBD1. Germline CDR1 is KGHSH and CDR2 is LQKENI. With V trimmed by 3 bases and J by 0 bases, 9 bases remained unmatched. The CDR3 has 18 residues. CDR3 residues: CASSPGTGWGSSNQPQHF. The CDR3 bases that were read are TGTGCCAGCTCACCGGGGACAGGGTGGGGGAGTAGCAATCAGCCC.

The sequenced CDR3 bases are TGTGCCAGCTCGAGGGAGCTAGCGGGTACCGGGGAG. As protein: CASSRELAGTGE. The full CDR3 is CASSRELAGTGELFF. V gene TRBV14 combines with J gene TRBJ2-2; 8 nucleotides match TRBD2. The read finishes 3 residues shy of the CDR3 end, and the germline J gene is used to complete it. Unmatched junction bases numbered 10, after V lost 8 bases and J lost 5 bases. Per the germline V gene, CDR1 is SGHDN and CDR2 is FVKESK. CDR3 length: 15 amino acids.

With respect to this clone: The read halts 3 residues ahead of the CDR3 end, with the missing end drawn from the germline J gene. The chain recombines TRBV2 with TRBJ1-2, with D tentatively TRBD1 (5 bases). The CDR3 runs 16 residues. Trimming took 5 bases from V and 7 from J, leaving 23 bases between them. Germline assignment: CDR1 SNHLY and CDR2 FYNNEI. The CDR3 bases that were read are TGTGCCAGCAGTAAAGGGGTACAGGCCTCTCTATTTGGC. Protein sequence: CASSKGVQASLFG. The full CDR3 protein reads CASSKGVQASLFGYTF.

Notes on this clone: Read data end 3 residues before the CDR3 end; the end is taken from the germline J gene. The chain joins TRBV7-9 to TRBJ2-7; D not certain. The CDR3 loop spans 13 amino acids. V dropped 4 bases and J dropped 2 bases, with 9 bases sitting between them. Per germline, CDR1 SEHNR and CDR2 FQNEAQ (reference sequence). CDR3 amino acids: CASSYQNTYEQYF. The CDR3 bases that were read are TGTGCCAGCAGCTACCAGAACACCTACGAG. Together with reference TRBV7-9 and TRBJ2-7, the CDR3 gives the full variable domain: DTGVSQNPRHKITKRGQNVTFRCDPISEHNRLYWYRQTLGQGPEFLTYFQNEAQLEKSRLLSDRFSAERPKGSFSTLEIQRTEQGDSAMYLCASSYQNTYEQYFGPGTRLTVT.

With respect to this clone: The CDR3 is cut off 3 residues early in the read; its end comes from the germline J gene. The chain is built from TRBV10-1 and TRBJ1-1; no firm D call. The CDR3 contains 14 residues. Germline-derived CDR1 and CDR2 are WNHNN and SYGVQD (reference sequence). Trimming took 0 bases from V and 6 from J, leaving 11 bases between them. The CDR3: CASSESLKRAEAFF. The sequenced CDR3 bases are TGCGCCAGCAGTGAGTCGCTCAAAAGGGCTGAA.